This TCR beta chain appears in the sequencing data of a study of OX40 agonist ivuxolimab in advanced cancers. For context, the study as a whole: Ivuxolimab was a fully human IgG2 agonistic monoclonal antibody targeting the costimulatory receptor OX40 (CD134). Partial responses were achieved by three dose-escalation patients, of whom one had hepatocellular carcinoma and two had cutaneous melanoma. Peripheral TCRbeta sequencing was intended to test whether TCR sequence diversity was altered and clonal T-cell expansion was caused by ivuxolimab. Prior anti-PD-1, anti-PD-L1 or anti-CTLA-4 therapy was permitted, and approximately 41% of dose-escalation patients had received checkpoint inhibitors. Of the roughly 50 dose-escalation patients, hepatocellular carcinoma was present in 19, melanoma in approximately 15, renal cell carcinoma in 9 and head and neck cancer in 9. The paper describes the monotherapy dose-escalation part (N ≈ 52 patients) of the phase I trial of ivuxolimab. Intravenous ivuxolimab was administered to patients every 2 weeks at six dose levels: 0.01, 0.1, 0.3, 1.5, 3 and 10 mg/kg. In the dose-escalation cohort, 82.7% of patients were male, and the mean age was approximately 60 years, with a range of about 23 to 80.

To sequence the TCRbeta CDR3 region, genomic DNA was isolated from the sorted cells. The immunoSEQ Assay was used for sequencing of TCRbeta CDR3 regions. The immuneACCESS repertoire file appears here via TCRdb, limited to in-frame rearrangements. These files lack a portion of the clones; in checked studies, under half of the deficit traces to unresolved V genes, and the cause of the others is not known. In all, the sample holds some 11,000 clones, and around nine tenths of those were seen once. The top ten clones comprise more than 40% of the sample. Comments on this clone: There is no known antigen for this receptor. Qualities for individual bases were not recorded, and no much larger clone is one base off.

General conclusions and limits of the study: After ivuxolimab, expanded clones were on average more numerous among CD8+ T cells than among CD4+ T cells. In the 0.1-3.0 mg/kg groups, partial responders had among the lowest normalized peripheral clonal expansion, particularly in CD8+ T cells. Low levels of normalized T-cell clonal expansion were also seen in some nonresponding patients. Clonal expansion of both CD4+ and CD8+ blood T cells was observed from baseline to week 6 at doses 0.1 to 3.0 mg/kg. The antigen specificity of the clonally expanded peripheral T cells was not determined.

After removal of 1 base from V and 4 bases from J, the junction retains 8 bases not matched to a gene. Based on the germline V gene (reference sequence), the CDR1 and CDR2 sequences are SEHNR and FQNEAQ. The CDR3 holds 16 amino acids from the cysteine to the phenylalanine. The entry retains the CDR3 DNA only, 48 bases that are in frame from base 1. The trial excluded patients who had a history of autoimmune disease or were on systemic immunosuppression. Peripheral blood for TCR sequencing was collected from all dose cohorts at baseline, on cycle 4 day 1, and on cycle 7 day 1. Samples came from an open-label, multicenter, first-in-human phase I dose-escalation trial of ivuxolimab. Adults with locally advanced or metastatic head and neck squamous cell, hepatocellular, melanoma or renal cell carcinoma were enrolled in the trial. CD4+ and CD8+ T cells were sorted separately from peripheral blood before TCR sequencing.

The rearranged segments are TRBV7-9 and TRBJ1-2, with 8 bases in between that match TRBD1. The material was CD4+ or CD8+ T cells sorted from blood, obtained in a trial of the OX40 agonist ivuxolimab. The sequence came from an adult with an advanced solid tumor such as melanoma, head and neck, liver or kidney cancer. The CDR3 protein: CASSLGAGGFGYGYTF. The sequenced DNA is TGTGCCAGCAGCTTAGGAGCAGGGGGCTTCGGCTATGGCTACACCTTC.